This TCR beta chain was captured in a study of metastatic and nonmetastatic thyroid tumors. The overall study: Across peripheral blood and tumor or nodule tissue samples taken from malignant and benign thyroid patients, the repertoires were compared with one another. The study, taken as a whole, reports: When malignant thyroid tumors were compared with benign nodules, TCR beta diversity was reportedly significantly higher in the malignant tumors. This held in both blood and tumor samples.

The CDR3 contains 14 residues. The germline CDR1 and CDR2 sequences are LGHDT and YNNKEL (reference sequence). V was clipped by 1 base and J by 10 bases, with 16 bases between them. This clone was picked up many times. Its antigen is still unknown. Authors' processing steps: Clinicopathological groups of papillary thyroid cancer showed CDR3 differences that were used to build a distant-metastasis classifier. Via MiXCR, TCRdb re-called the PCR reads. The V and J calls and clone size come from TCRdb's table, not from the authors' own analysis. Of several thousand clones in the sample, less than 25% were seen once. No treatment had been given to any patient before thyroid surgery.

Sequenced material: adjacent normal tissue. The TCR sequence derives from a female donor with papillary thyroid cancer or a benign thyroid nodule (not recorded which). Some clones in this sample may be carry-over from other donors' samples. The chain is built from TRBV3-1 and TRBJ1-1; D gene ambiguous. In nucleotides, the CDR3 is TGTGCCAGCAGCCAAGCAGAAGGAGCAAAGTTAGCTTTCTTT. Translation: CASSQAEGAKLAFF.